One sample yielded the 30 T cell receptor beta chains listed below, sequenced in a study of blood T cell repertoires in COVID-19. Clones were sequenced by immunoSEQ multiplex PCR, and TCRdb holds only the in-frame ones, with some missing. The data show some 96,000 clones, with 88% seen just once and 5% held by the top ten. Sequenced input: peripheral blood. Source of these receptors: a human donor in a cohort sampled during active COVID-19.

The V gene is TRBV12-3 or TRBV12-4, the J gene TRBJ1-6; D is perhaps TRBD1 (6 bases). V was pared by 2 bases and J by 18 bases, with 14 bases between. The CDR3 spans 12 residues. The DNA for the CDR3 is TGTGCCAGCAGTTTACGACGGGGGGCCTACCACTTT. Translating gives CASSLRRGAYHF.

The rearrangement links TRBV6-6 to TRBJ2-2; 13 nucleotides align to TRBD2. Germline-derived CDR1 and CDR2 are MNHNY and SVGAGI (reference sequence). Trimming at V came to 5 bases and at J to 5 bases, leaving 11 bases not matched to a gene. The CDR3 runs to 18 residues. The CDR3 spells CASSRTGLAGVGTGELFF. The CDR3, as DNA: TGTGCCAGCAGTCGAACCGGACTAGCGGGAGTTGGTACCGGGGAGCTGTTTTTT.

This clone appeared once. The rearrangement uses TRBV28 and TRBJ1-2; D call uncertain. CDR3 length: 14 amino acids. V lost 5 bases and J 7 bases, leaving 17 bases between the germline ends. Germline V lookup: CDR1 MDHEN, CDR2 SYDVKM. CDR3 DNA sequence: TGTGCCAGCAGTCCCCCCGGGGAACTGACTGGCTACACCTTC. Translated: CASSPPGELTGYTF.

CDR3 residues: CASSPFLAVVSNEQFF. CDR3 nucleotides: TGTGCCAGCAGCCCCTTCCTAGCTGTCGTGAGCAATGAGCAGTTCTTC. The chain is built from TRBV7-9 and TRBJ2-1; the D gene is possibly TRBD2 (5 bases). The V end was cut by 5 bases, the J end by 6 bases, with 20 bases between. The CDR3 is made up of 16 amino acids. CDR1 and CDR2 from the germline V gene are SEHNR and FQNEAQ (reference sequence).

V usage is TRBV6-2 or TRBV6-3 and J usage is TRBJ2-3; TRBD2 is a possible D gene (5 bases). Trimming removed 2 bases from V and 2 bases from J, with 14 bases in between. The CDR3 consists of 16 residues. The germline CDR1 and CDR2 sequences are MNHEY and SVGEGT. The CDR3 sequence is CASSYGQRKHTDTQYF. The CDR3 bases are TGTGCCAGCAGTTACGGCCAGCGGAAACACACAGATACGCAGTATTTT.

V usage is TRBV9 and J usage is TRBJ2-7, with D possibly matching TRBD2 (5 bases). The length of the CDR3 is 13 residues. V was shortened by 3 bases and J by 0 bases, with 7 bases between the two germline ends. Per germline, CDR1 SGDLS and CDR2 YYNGEE. The CDR3 protein is CASSAGNSYEQYF. The CDR3 DNA is TGTGCCAGCAGCGCCGGGAACTCCTACGAGCAGTACTTC.

V and J are TRBV5-1 and TRBJ2-6; D gene unclear. Deletions cut 5 bases from V and 0 bases from J, with 15 bases between. There are 17 residues in the CDR3. Germline V gene data show CDR1 as SGHRS and CDR2 as YFSETQ. Here the CDR3 DNA reads TGCGCCAGCAGAATAGACCCAGGTCCCTCTGGGGCCAACGTCCTGACTTTC. As protein: CASRIDPGPSGANVLTF.

The chain recombines TRBV27 with TRBJ2-7; D perhaps matches TRBD2 (6 bases). V gave up 4 bases and J gave up 7 bases, with 11 bases separating them. Per germline, CDR1 MNHEY and CDR2 SMNVEV (reference sequence). The CDR3 totals 12 residues. CDR3 sequence: CASSSGGREQYF. CDR3 nucleotide sequence: TGTGCCAGCAGTTCTGGGGGGAGGGAGCAGTACTTC.

This chain links TRBV9 with TRBJ2-1; the match to TRBD2 covers 11 bases. There are 16 residues in the CDR3. V gave up 2 bases and J gave up 8 bases; unmatched junction bases: 9. Germline V gene lookup returns CDR1 SGDLS and CDR2 YYNGEE. CDR3 protein: CASSVLAGGLRDEQFF. In DNA, the CDR3 is TGTGCCAGCAGCGTTTTAGCGGGAGGGTTAAGAGATGAGCAGTTCTTC.

J is TRBJ2-1 and V is TRBV5-1; 13 bases are a match to TRBD2. CDR1 SGHRS and CDR2 YFSETQ come from the germline V gene. The CDR3 runs to 17 residues. The J segment lost 0 bases and the V segment lost 4 bases, leaving 4 bases of the junction unmatched. In DNA, the CDR3 is TGCGCCAGCAGCAAGGGACTAGCGGGAAACTCCTACAATGAGCAGTTCTTC. It yields the protein CASSKGLAGNSYNEQFF.

This chain links TRBV11-1 with TRBJ2-7; possibly TRBD2 for D (6 bases). Trimming took off 1 base at V and 0 bases at J, with 10 bases between the two ends. Germline V gene data show CDR1 as SGHAT and CDR2 as FQDESV (reference sequence). The CDR3 extends over 15 amino acids. The CDR3 sequence is CASSLGLAASYEQYF. CDR3 sequence (DNA): TGTGCCAGCAGCTTAGGGTTAGCGGCCTCCTACGAGCAGTACTTC.

This chain links TRBV27 with TRBJ1-6; D gene ambiguous. Germline lookup yields CDR1 MNHEY and CDR2 SMNVEV (reference sequence). The CDR3 spans 17 residues. V was trimmed by 0 bases and J by 7 bases, leaving 16 bases between them. The CDR3 nucleotides read TGTGCCAGCAGTTTATCTCCCAGCGCAGCCCCAAATTCACCCCTCCACTTT. This translates into CASSLSPSAAPNSPLHF.

This chain joins TRBV7-2 and TRBJ2-7, with 11 bases lining up with TRBD2. This CDR3 comprises 14 residues. J lost 5 bases, V lost 4 bases, and 4 bases had no gene match. Germline lookup yields CDR1 SGHTA and CDR2 FQGNSA. CDR3 protein: CASSSSGRQNEQYF. DNA of the CDR3: TGTGCCAGCAGCTCTAGCGGGAGGCAAAACGAGCAGTACTTC.

The J gene is TRBJ2-1, the V gene TRBV2; D is unclear. Germline-derived CDR1 and CDR2 are SNHLY and FYNNEI. V was cut by 3 bases and J by 11 bases, with 5 bases left in between. The CDR3 has 10 residues. In DNA form, the CDR3 reads TGTGCCAGCAGTGACACAAAGCAGTTCTTC. The encoded protein is CASSDTKQFF.

The gene calls are TRBV19 and TRBJ1-5; 7 bases fit TRBD1. This CDR3 is built from 17 residues. V shed 10 bases, J shed 4 bases, and the junction held 19 bases outside the gene matches. CDR1 and CDR2 (germline): LNHDA, SQIVND (reference sequence). CDR3 residues: CATRMGIPGQTNQPQHF. The DNA for the CDR3 is TGTGCCACCCGAATGGGGATCCCGGGACAGACTAATCAGCCCCAGCATTTT.

CDR3 nucleotide sequence: TGTGCCAGCAGCTTAGACAGGTCCTATAATTCACCCCTCCACTTT. This gives the protein CASSLDRSYNSPLHF. The chain combines TRBV11-2 with TRBJ1-6; D is unresolved. V lost 0 bases and J 1 base, leaving 4 bases between the germline ends. Looked up from germline, CDR1 is SGHAT and CDR2 is FQNNGV. The CDR3 is 15 residues long.

The table lists this clone with many counts. This chain links TRBV5-4 with TRBJ2-7, with D possibly being TRBD2 (5 bases). V was pared by 3 bases and J by 4 bases, with 8 bases between. From germline, CDR1 is SGHNT and CDR2 YYREEE (reference sequence). This CDR3 has 12 residues. For the CDR3, the DNA is TGTGCCAGCAGCTCGGGGTTTTACGAGCAGTACTTC. Protein sequence: CASSSGFYEQYF. The full variable domain, in which reference TRBV5-4 and TRBJ2-7 provide the parts outside the CDR3, is ETGVTQSPTHLIKTRGQQVTLRCSSQSGHNTVSWYQQALGQGPQFIFQYYREEENGRGNFPPRFSGLQFPNYSSELNVNALELDDSALYLCASSSGFYEQYFGPGTRLTVT.

The J gene is TRBJ1-6, the V gene TRBV5-1; tentative D call: TRBD1 (5 bases). The CDR3 sequence is 13 residues long. Germline CDR1 and CDR2: SGHRS and YFSETQ. V gave up 4 bases and J gave up 9 bases, with 11 bases separating them. The CDR3 DNA is TGCGCCAGCAGCCCCGGGGGGGGTTCACCCCTCCACTTT. Translating it yields CASSPGGGSPLHF.

This chain links TRBV10-3 with TRBJ2-2; D is possibly TRBD1 (6 bases). Germline CDR1 and CDR2: ENHRY and SYGVKD. Trimming took off 7 bases at V and 4 bases at J, with 7 bases between the two ends. The CDR3 is 12 residues long. The CDR3 loop reads CAITGVTGELFF. The CDR3 nucleotides are TGTGCCATCACAGGGGTCACCGGGGAGCTGTTTTTT.

CDR3 in DNA: TGTGCCAGCAGTGAAAGGCGGGAGTGGGTAAATGAGCAGTTCTTC. Translating it yields CASSERREWVNEQFF. The J gene is TRBJ2-1, the V gene TRBV2; 7 nucleotides align to TRBD2. The CDR3 contains 15 residues. Germline V CDR1 and CDR2: SNHLY, FYNNEI. V shed 2 bases, J shed 7 bases, and the junction held 8 bases outside the gene matches.

The chain links TRBV13 to TRBJ2-3, with a possible D match to TRBD1 (5 bases). This CDR3 region has 15 residues. Germline assignment: CDR1 PRHDT and CDR2 FYEKMQ (reference sequence). V lost 8 bases and J lost 3, with 18 bases in between. The CDR3 loop reads CASARAGKATDTQYF. The DNA of the CDR3 is TGTGCCAGCGCACGGGCAGGGAAGGCGACAGATACGCAGTATTTT.

The chain has TRBV7-9 and TRBJ2-7, with 8 nucleotides matching TRBD1. Germline trimming cut 5 bases from V and 5 bases from J; bases unmatched to any gene: 5. The CDR3 is made up of 13 amino acids. Germline assignment: CDR1 SEHNR and CDR2 FQNEAQ (reference sequence). CDR3 coding DNA: TGTGCCAGCAGCCGGGACAGGACCCACGAGCAGTACTTC. It yields the protein CASSRDRTHEQYF.

The chain carries TRBV27 and TRBJ2-3; tentatively, D is TRBD2 (5 bases). The V end was cut by 8 bases, the J end by 2 bases, with 17 bases between. The CDR3 is 15 amino acids. Germline loops: CDR1 MNHEY, CDR2 SMNVEV (reference sequence). The CDR3 loop reads CASYADSRATDTQYF. The CDR3 bases are TGTGCCAGCTACGCTGACTCGCGGGCCACAGATACGCAGTATTTT.

The rearrangement joins TRBV27 to TRBJ1-4; TRBD1 matches 8 bases. V trimming: 5 bases; J trimming: 8 bases; junction bases outside the gene matches: 13. From germline, CDR1 is MNHEY and CDR2 SMNVEV (reference sequence). The CDR3 is 16 amino acids. The chain's CDR3 is CASSIRWTGFEEKLFF. In DNA form, the CDR3 reads TGTGCCAGCAGTATTAGGTGGACAGGGTTCGAGGAAAAACTGTTTTTT.

The chain joins TRBV2 to TRBJ1-1; D ambiguous. The V end lost 6 bases, the J end lost 2 bases, and 10 bases lay between the germline ends. Per the germline V gene, CDR1 is SNHLY and CDR2 is FYNNEI. The CDR3 sequence is 13 residues long. The CDR3 spells CASRTGINTEAFF. The CDR3 nucleotides read TGTGCCAGCAGGACCGGGATCAACACTGAAGCTTTCTTT.

This clone was seen just once. The chain recombines TRBV7-3 with TRBJ2-1, with D possibly being TRBD1 (6 bases). The CDR3 contains 14 residues. Germline V gives CDR1 SGHTA, CDR2 FQGTGA. Trimming removed 0 bases from V and 8 bases from J, with 11 bases in between. The CDR3: CASSLTRTVDEQFF. CDR3 in DNA: TGTGCCAGCAGCTTAACAAGGACAGTAGATGAGCAGTTCTTC.

This sequence joins TRBV6-5 and TRBJ2-1; D remains unclear. Trimming cost V 6 bases and J 0 bases, with 9 bases left between them. Germline assignment: CDR1 MNHEY and CDR2 SVGAGI. CDR3 length equals 14 residues. The CDR3 DNA sequence: TGTGCCAGCAGAGGCGGAAGCTCCTACAATGAGCAGTTCTTC. Protein product: CASRGGSSYNEQFF.

As DNA, the CDR3 is TGTGCCAGCAGCGTAGTTGGAGGGCGTACAGATACGCAGTATTTT. Its protein is CASSVVGGRTDTQYF. This chain links TRBV9 with TRBJ2-3; a weak D match, TRBD2 (6 bases). Looked up from germline, CDR1 is SGDLS and CDR2 is YYNGEE. The CDR3 covers 15 residues. V was clipped by 0 bases and J by 3 bases, with 11 bases between them.

The chain is built from TRBV6-2 or TRBV6-3 and TRBJ2-1, with TRBD2 matching 15 bases. This CDR3 has 18 amino acids. The junction had 6 bases not matched to a gene; V was cut back by 6 bases and J by 0 bases. Germline loops: CDR1 MNHEY, CDR2 SVGEGT. CDR3 bases: TGTGCCAGCAGCCCCGGGACTAGCGGGAGGTACTCCTACAATGAGCAGTTCTTC. Its protein is CASSPGTSGRYSYNEQFF.

This clone occurred a few times. The chain has TRBV6-4 and TRBJ2-2; 9 bases align to TRBD1. This CDR3 comprises 14 residues. The germline CDR1 and CDR2 sequences are MRHNA and SNTAGT. V trimming: 5 bases; J trimming: 6 bases; junction bases outside the gene matches: 4. Here the CDR3 DNA reads TGTGCCAGCAGTACACAGGGGGCGTCCGGGGAGCTGTTTTTT. Translated: CASSTQGASGELFF.